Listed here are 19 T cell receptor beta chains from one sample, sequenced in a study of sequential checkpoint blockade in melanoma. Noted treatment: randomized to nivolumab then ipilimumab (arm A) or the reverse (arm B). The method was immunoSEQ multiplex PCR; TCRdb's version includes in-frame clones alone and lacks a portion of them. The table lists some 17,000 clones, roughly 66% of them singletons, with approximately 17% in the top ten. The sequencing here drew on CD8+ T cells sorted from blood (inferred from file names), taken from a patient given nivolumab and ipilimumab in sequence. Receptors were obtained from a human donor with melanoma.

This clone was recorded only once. CDR3 DNA: TGTGCCAGCAGTGAGGGGCCAGGGCAGCCCCAGCATTTT. Its protein is CASSEGPGQPQHF. J is TRBJ1-5 and V is TRBV2; a possible D gene is TRBD1 (5 bases). Per the germline V gene, CDR1 is SNHLY and CDR2 is FYNNEI. Trimming removed 3 bases at V and 7 bases at J, with 10 bases between. There are 13 residues in the CDR3.

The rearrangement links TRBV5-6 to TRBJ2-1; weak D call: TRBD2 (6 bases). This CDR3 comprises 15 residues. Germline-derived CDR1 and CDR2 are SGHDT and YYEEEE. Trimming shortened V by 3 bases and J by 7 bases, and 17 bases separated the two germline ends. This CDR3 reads CASSSVWLARNEQFF. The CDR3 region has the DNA TGTGCCAGCAGCTCCGTGTGGCTAGCGAGAAATGAGCAGTTCTTC.

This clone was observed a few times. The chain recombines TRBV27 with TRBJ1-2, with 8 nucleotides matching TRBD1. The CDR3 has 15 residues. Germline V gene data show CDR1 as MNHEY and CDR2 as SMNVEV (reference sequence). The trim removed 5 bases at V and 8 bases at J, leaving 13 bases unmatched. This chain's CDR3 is CASSTRTGIAVGYTF. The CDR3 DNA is TGTGCCAGCAGTACGCGGACAGGGATCGCGGTGGGCTACACCTTC.

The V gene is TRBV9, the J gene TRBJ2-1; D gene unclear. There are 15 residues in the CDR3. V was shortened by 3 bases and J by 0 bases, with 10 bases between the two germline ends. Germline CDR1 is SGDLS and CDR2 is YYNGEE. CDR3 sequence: CASSDTTSSYNEQFF. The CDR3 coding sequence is TGTGCCAGCAGCGATACGACAAGCTCCTACAATGAGCAGTTCTTC.

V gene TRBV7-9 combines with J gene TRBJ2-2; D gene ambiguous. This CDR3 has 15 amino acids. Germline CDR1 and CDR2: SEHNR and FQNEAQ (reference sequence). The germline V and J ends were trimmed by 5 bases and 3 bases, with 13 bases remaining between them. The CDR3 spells CASSQLIGDTGELFF. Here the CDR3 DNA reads TGTGCCAGCAGCCAGTTGATCGGAGACACCGGGGAGCTGTTTTTT.

The CDR3 reads CASISGTYNEQFF. CDR3 in DNA: TGCGCCAGCATTAGCGGGACCTACAATGAGCAGTTCTTC. The chain recombines TRBV10-2 with TRBJ2-1, with 8 bases that match TRBD2. The germline V gene encodes CDR1 WSHSY and CDR2 SAAADI. J gave up 2 bases and V 7 bases, and 1 base lay outside the gene matches. CDR3 length: 13 residues.

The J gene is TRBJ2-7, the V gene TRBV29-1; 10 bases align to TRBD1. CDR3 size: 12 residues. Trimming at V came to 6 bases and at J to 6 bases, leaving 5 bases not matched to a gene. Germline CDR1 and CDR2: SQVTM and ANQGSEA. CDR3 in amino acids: CSVGTGAGEQYF. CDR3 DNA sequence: TGCAGCGTCGGGACAGGGGCAGGCGAGCAGTACTTC.

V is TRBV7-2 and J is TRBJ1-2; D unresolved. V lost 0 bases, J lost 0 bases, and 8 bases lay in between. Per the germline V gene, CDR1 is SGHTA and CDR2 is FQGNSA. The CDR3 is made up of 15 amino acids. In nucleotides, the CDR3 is TGTGCCAGCAGCTTAGCGCTAATGACTAACTATGGCTACACCTTC. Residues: CASSLALMTNYGYTF.

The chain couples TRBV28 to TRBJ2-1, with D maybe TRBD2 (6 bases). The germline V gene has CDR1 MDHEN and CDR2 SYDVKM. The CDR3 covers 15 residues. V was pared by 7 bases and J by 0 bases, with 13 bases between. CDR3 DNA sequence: TGTGCCAGCACGTCCGGGACTCTCTCCTACAATGAGCAGTTCTTC. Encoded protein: CASTSGTLSYNEQFF.

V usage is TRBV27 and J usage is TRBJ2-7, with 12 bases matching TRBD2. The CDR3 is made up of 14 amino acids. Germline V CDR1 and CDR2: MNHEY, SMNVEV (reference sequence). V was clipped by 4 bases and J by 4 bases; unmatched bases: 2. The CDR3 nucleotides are TGTGCCAGCAGTTACGGGACTAGCGGGTACGAGCAGTACTTC. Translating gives CASSYGTSGYEQYF.

The CDR3: CASSEAGGVYNEQFF. DNA for the CDR3: TGCGCCAGCAGTGAGGCCGGGGGGGTGTACAATGAGCAGTTCTTC. This chain connects TRBV10-1 to TRBJ2-1; 8 bases line up with TRBD2. The germline V gene has CDR1 WNHNN and CDR2 SYGVQD (reference sequence). The CDR3 runs to 15 residues. The J segment lost 4 bases and the V segment lost 2 bases, leaving 4 bases of the junction unmatched.

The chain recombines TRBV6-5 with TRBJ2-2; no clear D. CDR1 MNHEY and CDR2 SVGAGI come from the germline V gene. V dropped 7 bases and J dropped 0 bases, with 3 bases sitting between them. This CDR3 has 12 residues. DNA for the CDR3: TGTGCCAGCACCGCGAACACCGGGGAGCTGTTTTTT. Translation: CASTANTGELFF.

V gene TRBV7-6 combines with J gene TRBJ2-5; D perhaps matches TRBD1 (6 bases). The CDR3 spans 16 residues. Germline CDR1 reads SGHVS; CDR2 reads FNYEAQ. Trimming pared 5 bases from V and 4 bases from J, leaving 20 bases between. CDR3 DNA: TGTGCCAGCAGCCAGTTGTTACAGGGATGGTTAGAGACCCAGTACTTC. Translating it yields CASSQLLQGWLETQYF. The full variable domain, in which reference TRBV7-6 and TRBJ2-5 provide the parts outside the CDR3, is GAGVSQSPRYKVTKRGQDVALRCDPISGHVSLYWYRQALGQGPEFLTYFNYEAQQDKSGLPNDRFSAERPEGSISTLTIQRTEQRDSAMYRCASSQLLQGWLETQYFGPGTRLLVL.

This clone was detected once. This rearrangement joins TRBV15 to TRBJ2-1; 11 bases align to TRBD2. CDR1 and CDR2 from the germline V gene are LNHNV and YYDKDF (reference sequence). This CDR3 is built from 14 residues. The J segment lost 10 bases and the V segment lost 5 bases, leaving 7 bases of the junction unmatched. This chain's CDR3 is CATSYSGRGGEQFF. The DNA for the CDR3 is TGTGCCACCAGCTATAGCGGGAGGGGAGGCGAGCAGTTCTTC.

DNA of the CDR3: TGCGCCAGCAGCCAATCGAGCGGGAGCGCAGATACGCAGTATTTT. Its translation is CASSQSSGSADTQYF. The rearrangement links TRBV4-1 to TRBJ2-3, with 8 bases that match TRBD2. The CDR3 contains 15 residues. V lost 2 bases to trimming and J lost 4 bases; unmatched junction nucleotides: 5. Germline V gene sequence: CDR1 MGHRA, CDR2 YSYEKL.

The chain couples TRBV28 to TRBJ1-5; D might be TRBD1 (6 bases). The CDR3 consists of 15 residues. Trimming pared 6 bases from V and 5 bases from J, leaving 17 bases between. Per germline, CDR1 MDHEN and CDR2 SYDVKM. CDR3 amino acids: CASSPHRERHQPQHF. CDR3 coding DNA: TGTGCCAGCAGCCCCCACAGGGAAAGACATCAGCCCCAGCATTTT.

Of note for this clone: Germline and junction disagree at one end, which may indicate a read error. The chain's CDR3 is CASSLGGQGIPGQETQYF. In nucleotides, the CDR3 is TGTGCTAGCAGCTTAGGGGGACAGGGTATCCCTGGGCAAGAGACCCAGTACTTC. The chain employs TRBV7-7 and TRBJ2-5; 9 bases line up with TRBD1. The germline gives CDR1 SSHAT, CDR2 FNYEAQ (reference sequence). The CDR3 has 18 amino acids.

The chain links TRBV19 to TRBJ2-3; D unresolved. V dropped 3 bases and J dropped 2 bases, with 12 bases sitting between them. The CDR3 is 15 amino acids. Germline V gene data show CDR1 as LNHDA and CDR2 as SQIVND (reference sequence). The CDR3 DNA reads TGTGCCAGTAGTATGTTGTCCTCCCCCACAGATACGCAGTATTTT. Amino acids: CASSMLSSPTDTQYF. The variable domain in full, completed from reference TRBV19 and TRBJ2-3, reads DGGITQSPKYLFRKEGQNVTLSCEQNLNHDAMYWYRQDPGQGLRLIYYSQIVNDFQKGDIAEGYSVSREKKESFPLTVTSAQKNPTAFYLCASSMLSSPTDTQYFGPGTRLTVL.

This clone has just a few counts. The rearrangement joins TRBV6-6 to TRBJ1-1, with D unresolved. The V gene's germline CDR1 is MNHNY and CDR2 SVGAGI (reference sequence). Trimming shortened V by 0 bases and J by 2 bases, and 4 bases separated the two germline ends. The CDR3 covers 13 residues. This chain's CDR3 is CASSYSSNTEAFF. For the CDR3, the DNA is TGTGCCAGCAGTTACTCGAGCAACACTGAAGCTTTCTTT.